The next 10 T cell receptor beta chains were all read from a single sample in a study of T cell responses to AZD1222 COVID-19 vaccine. The repertoire was sequenced with immunoSEQ multiplex PCR; TCRdb's copy has only in-frame clones and lacks some. Of 150,000 to 200,000 clones listed, about 90% are singletons. The sample consisted of peripheral blood, taken 28 days after the second AZD1222 dose. Every receptor here comes from an adult who received the AZD1222 COVID-19 vaccine.

This clone was counted once. The chain links TRBV19 to TRBJ1-6, with TRBD1 matching 8 bases. The CDR3 consists of 13 residues. The V gene's germline CDR1 is LNHDA and CDR2 SQIVND (reference sequence). V lost 10 bases, J lost 10 bases, and 9 bases stayed unmatched. For the CDR3, the DNA is TGTGCCACCCTGGGACAGGCCGGCTCACCCCTCCACTTT. Translated: CATLGQAGSPLHF.

This chain uses TRBV9 with TRBJ2-3; no definite D call. The CDR3 totals 15 residues. Germline CDR1 reads SGDLS; CDR2 reads YYNGEE. V lost 4 bases and J lost 2, with 14 bases in between. Here the CDR3 reads CASSPNSEPTDTQYF. The CDR3 nucleotides are TGTGCCAGCAGCCCCAACTCCGAGCCCACAGATACGCAGTATTTT.

The gene calls are TRBV28 and TRBJ1-5, with D perhaps TRBD1 (6 bases). With 5 bases removed from V and 0 bases from J, the gap between germline ends came to 11 bases. Germline V gene data show CDR1 as MDHEN and CDR2 as SYDVKM. The CDR3 has 15 residues. CDR3: CASSPGQYSNQPQHF. CDR3 nucleotide sequence: TGTGCCAGCAGTCCAGGACAGTATAGCAATCAGCCCCAGCATTTT.

This clone was recorded once. The chain is built from TRBV6-6 and TRBJ1-5, with D unclear. The V end was cut by 4 bases, the J end by 0 bases, with 7 bases between. Germline V gives CDR1 MNHNY, CDR2 SVGAGI (reference sequence). The CDR3 sequence is 14 residues long. CDR3 sequence reads: CASSLGNSNQPQHF. Here the CDR3 DNA reads TGTGCCAGCAGTTTAGGAAATAGCAATCAGCCCCAGCATTTT.

The chain has TRBV5-4 and TRBJ1-4; D gene uncertain. Per germline, CDR1 SGHNT and CDR2 YYREEE (reference sequence). The V end was cut by 0 bases, the J end by 8 bases, with 8 bases between. There are 13 residues in the CDR3. CDR3 loop: CASSLGPLEKLFF. CDR3 sequence (DNA): TGTGCCAGCAGCTTGGGGCCCCTCGAAAAACTGTTTTTT.

The chain uses TRBV28 and TRBJ1-4; no firm D call. This CDR3 region has 12 residues. CDR1 MDHEN and CDR2 SYDVKM come from the germline V gene. V was trimmed by 5 bases and J by 16 bases, leaving 17 bases between them. This CDR3 is CASSPLMGWGFF. In DNA form, the CDR3 reads TGTGCCAGCAGTCCCCTTATGGGGTGGGGGTTTTTT.

This chain uses TRBV4-1 with TRBJ1-1; the D is unclear. Deletions cut 2 bases from V and 0 bases from J, with 7 bases between. The CDR3 is 14 amino acids. Germline loops: CDR1 MGHRA, CDR2 YSYEKL. The chain's CDR3 is CASSQYMVNTEAFF. Here the CDR3 DNA reads TGCGCCAGCAGCCAATACATGGTGAACACTGAAGCTTTCTTT.

This chain joins TRBV6-8 and TRBJ1-2; 7 positions match TRBD1. The CDR3 consists of 14 residues. Per germline, CDR1 MNHGY and CDR2 SAAAGT. V shed 5 bases and J 8 bases; nucleotides not matched to a gene: 11. The CDR3 region is CASSPTTGLIGYTF. CDR3 coding DNA: TGTGCCAGCAGTCCTACGACAGGGTTGATAGGCTACACCTTC.

The chain employs TRBV11-2 and TRBJ2-7, with a tentative D call TRBD2 (6 bases). In germline, CDR1 is SGHAT, CDR2 FQNNGV. Deletions cut 2 bases from V and 0 bases from J, with 20 bases between. The CDR3 contains 18 residues. CDR3 in amino acids: CASSLRRAGSWFSYEQYF. CDR3 DNA sequence: TGTGCCAGCAGCTTAAGGAGGGCCGGATCGTGGTTCTCCTACGAGCAGTACTTC.

V is TRBV30 and J is TRBJ1-2; maybe TRBD1 (6 bases). This CDR3 region has 13 residues. Per the germline V gene, CDR1 is GTSNPN and CDR2 is SVGIG (reference sequence). V dropped 4 bases and J dropped 8 bases, with 17 bases sitting between them. CDR3 sequence (DNA): TGTGCCTGGAATTCAGGGGTAATCGGGGGCTACACCTTC. Translated: CAWNSGVIGGYTF.